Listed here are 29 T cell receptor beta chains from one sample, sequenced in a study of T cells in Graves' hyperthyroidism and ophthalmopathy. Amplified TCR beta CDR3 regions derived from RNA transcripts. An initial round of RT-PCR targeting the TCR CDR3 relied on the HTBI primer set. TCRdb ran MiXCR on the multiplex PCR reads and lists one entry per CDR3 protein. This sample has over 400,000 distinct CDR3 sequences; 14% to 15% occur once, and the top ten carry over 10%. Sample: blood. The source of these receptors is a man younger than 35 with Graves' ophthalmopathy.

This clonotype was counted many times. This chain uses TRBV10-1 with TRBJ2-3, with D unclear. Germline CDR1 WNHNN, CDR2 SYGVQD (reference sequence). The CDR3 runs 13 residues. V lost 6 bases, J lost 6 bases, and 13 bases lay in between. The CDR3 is CASSSPSSDTQYF. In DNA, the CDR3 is TGCGCCAGCAGCAGCCCATCCTCGGATACGCAGTATTTT.

In nucleotides, the CDR3 is TGTGCCAGCTCACCACAGGGGACTAGCGCCGCCGGTACGCAGTATTTT. Its protein product is CASSPQGTSAAGTQYF. The genes are TRBV18 and TRBJ2-3; TRBD2 aligns across 10 bases. V lost 1 base and J lost 8; bases outside the gene matches: 9. Germline values: CDR1 KGHSH, CDR2 LQKENI. There are 16 residues in the CDR3.

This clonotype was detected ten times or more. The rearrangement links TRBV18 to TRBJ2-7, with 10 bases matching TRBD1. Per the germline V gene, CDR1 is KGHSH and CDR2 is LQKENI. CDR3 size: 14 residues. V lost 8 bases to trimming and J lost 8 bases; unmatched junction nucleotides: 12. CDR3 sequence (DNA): TGTGCCAGCACCACCACGGGGACAGGGGCCCAGCAGTACTTC. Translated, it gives CASTTTGTGAQQYF.

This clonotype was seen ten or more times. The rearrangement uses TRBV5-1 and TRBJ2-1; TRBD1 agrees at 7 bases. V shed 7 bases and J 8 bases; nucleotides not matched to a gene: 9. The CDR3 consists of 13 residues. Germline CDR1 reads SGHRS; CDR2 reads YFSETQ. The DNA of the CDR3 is TGCGCCAGCGCCAGACAGGGATTCGATGAGCAGTTCTTC. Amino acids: CASARQGFDEQFF.

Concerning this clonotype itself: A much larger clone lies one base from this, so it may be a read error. The chain's CDR3 is CSARDHRDRSDEQYF. The CDR3 DNA sequence: TGCAGTGCTAGAGATCACCGGGACAGGTCCGACGAGCAGTACTTC. The V gene is TRBV20-1, the J gene TRBJ2-7; 8 positions match TRBD1. The CDR3 is made up of 15 amino acids. With V trimmed by 0 bases and J by 5 bases, 9 bases remained unmatched. The germline V gene encodes CDR1 DFQATT and CDR2 SNEGSKA (reference sequence).

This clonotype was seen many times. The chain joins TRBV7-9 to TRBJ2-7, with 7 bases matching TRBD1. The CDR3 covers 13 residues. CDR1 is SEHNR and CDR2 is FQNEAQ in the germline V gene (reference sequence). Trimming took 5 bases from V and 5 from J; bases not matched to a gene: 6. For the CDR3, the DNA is TGTGCCAGCAGCCCACTCGACAGGGACGAGCAGTACTTC. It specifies CASSPLDRDEQYF.

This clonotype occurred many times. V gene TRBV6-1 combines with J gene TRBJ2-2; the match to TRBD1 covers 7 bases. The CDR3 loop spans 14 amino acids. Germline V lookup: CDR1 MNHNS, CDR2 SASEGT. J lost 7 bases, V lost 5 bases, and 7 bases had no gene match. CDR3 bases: TGTGCCAGCAGTTCGACAGGGTTTCACGGGGAGCTGTTTTTT. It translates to CASSSTGFHGELFF.

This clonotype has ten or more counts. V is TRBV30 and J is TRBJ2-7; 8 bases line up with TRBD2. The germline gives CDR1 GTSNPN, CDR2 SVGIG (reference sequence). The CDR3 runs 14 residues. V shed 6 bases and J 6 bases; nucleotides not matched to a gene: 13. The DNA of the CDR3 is TGTGCCTGTGAGGGGCCGGGGGGGGGCCTCGAGCAGTACTTC. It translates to CACEGPGGGLEQYF. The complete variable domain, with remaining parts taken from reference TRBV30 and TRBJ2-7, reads SQTIHQWPATLVQPVGSPLSLECTVEGTSNPNLYWYRQAAGRGLQLLFYSVGIGQISSEVPQNLSASRPQDRQFILSSKKLLLSDSGFYLCACEGPGGGLEQYFGPGTRLTVT.

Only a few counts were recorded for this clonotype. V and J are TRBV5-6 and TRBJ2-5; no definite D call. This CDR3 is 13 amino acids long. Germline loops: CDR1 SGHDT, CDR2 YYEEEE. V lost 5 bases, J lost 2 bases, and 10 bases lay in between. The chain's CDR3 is CASSLPEQETQYF. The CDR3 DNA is TGTGCCAGCAGTCTACCGGAGCAAGAGACCCAGTACTTC.

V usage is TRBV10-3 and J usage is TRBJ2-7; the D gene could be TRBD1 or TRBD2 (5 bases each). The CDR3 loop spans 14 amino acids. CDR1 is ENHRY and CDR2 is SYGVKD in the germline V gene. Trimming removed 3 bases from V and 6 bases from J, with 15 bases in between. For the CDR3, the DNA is TGTGCCATCAGTGACGTAGTGGCAGGGAGCGAGCAGTACTTC. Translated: CAISDVVAGSEQYF.

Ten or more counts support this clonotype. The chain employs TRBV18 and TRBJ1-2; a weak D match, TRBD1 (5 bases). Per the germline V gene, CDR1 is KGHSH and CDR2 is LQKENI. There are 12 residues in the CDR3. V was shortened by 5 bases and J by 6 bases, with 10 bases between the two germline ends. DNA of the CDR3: TGTGCCAGCTCATTGCCGGGACATGGCTACACCTTC. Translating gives CASSLPGHGYTF.

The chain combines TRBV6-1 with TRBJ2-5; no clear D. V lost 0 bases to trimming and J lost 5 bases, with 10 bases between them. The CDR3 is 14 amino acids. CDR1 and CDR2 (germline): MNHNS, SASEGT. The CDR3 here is CASSEALDSETQYF. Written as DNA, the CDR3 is TGTGCCAGCAGTGAAGCATTGGATTCGGAGACCCAGTACTTC.

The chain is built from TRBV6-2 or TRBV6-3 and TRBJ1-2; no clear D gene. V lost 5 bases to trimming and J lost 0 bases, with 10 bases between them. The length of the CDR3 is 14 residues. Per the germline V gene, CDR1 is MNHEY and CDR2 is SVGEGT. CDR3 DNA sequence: TGTGCCAGCAGTACCGAATTTACTAACTATGGCTACACCTTC. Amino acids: CASSTEFTNYGYTF.

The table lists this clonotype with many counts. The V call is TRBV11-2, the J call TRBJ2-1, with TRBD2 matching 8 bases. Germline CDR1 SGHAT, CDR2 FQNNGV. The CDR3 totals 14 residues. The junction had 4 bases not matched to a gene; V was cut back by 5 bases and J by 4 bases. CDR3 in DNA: TGTGCCAGCAGCCCCGGGGGGGGGTACAATGAGCAGTTCTTC. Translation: CASSPGGGYNEQFF. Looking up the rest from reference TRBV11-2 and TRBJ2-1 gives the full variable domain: EAGVAQSPRYKIIEKRQSVAFWCNPISGHATLYWYQQILGQGPKLLIQFQNNGVVDDSQLPKDRFSAERLKGVDSTLKIQPAKLEDSAVYLCASSPGGGYNEQFFGPGTRLTVL.

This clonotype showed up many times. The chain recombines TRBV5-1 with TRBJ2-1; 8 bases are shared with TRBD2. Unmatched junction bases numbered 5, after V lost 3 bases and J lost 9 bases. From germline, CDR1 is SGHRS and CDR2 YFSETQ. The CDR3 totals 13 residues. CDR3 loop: CASSSAGGGEQFF. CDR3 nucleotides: TGCGCCAGCAGCTCTGCGGGGGGAGGTGAGCAGTTCTTC.

CDR3 sequence reads: CASSQSGSASYEQYF. CDR3 sequence (DNA): TGCGCCAGCAGCCAAAGCGGGAGTGCTTCCTACGAGCAGTACTTC. The gene calls are TRBV4-1 and TRBJ2-7; 8 bases agree with TRBD2. The ends lost 2 bases at V and 1 base at J; junction bases unmatched: 4. This CDR3 has 15 residues. CDR1 is MGHRA and CDR2 is YSYEKL in the germline V gene.

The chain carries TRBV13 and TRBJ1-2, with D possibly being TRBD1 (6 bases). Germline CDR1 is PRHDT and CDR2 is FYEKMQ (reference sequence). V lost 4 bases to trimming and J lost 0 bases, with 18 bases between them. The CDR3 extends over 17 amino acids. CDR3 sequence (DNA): TGTGCCAGCAGCTATAGGTCCACAGGGCCCGCTAACTATGGCTACACCTTC. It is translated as CASSYRSTGPANYGYTF. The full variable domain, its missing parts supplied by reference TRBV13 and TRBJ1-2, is AAGVIQSPRHLIKEKRETATLKCYPIPRHDTVYWYQQGPGQDPQFLISFYEKMQSDKGSIPDRFSAQQFSDYHSELNMSSLELGDSALYFCASSYRSTGPANYGYTFGSGTRLTVV.

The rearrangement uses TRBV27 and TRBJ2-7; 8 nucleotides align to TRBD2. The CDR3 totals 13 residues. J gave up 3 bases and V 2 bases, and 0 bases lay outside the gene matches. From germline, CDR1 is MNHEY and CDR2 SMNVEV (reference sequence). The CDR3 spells CASSLTSGYEQYF. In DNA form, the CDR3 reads TGTGCCAGCAGTTTAACTAGCGGCTACGAGCAGTACTTC.

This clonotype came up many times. The CDR3 DNA sequence: TGCGCCAGCAGCTGGGGACAGCTTGACTATGGCTACACCTTC. It codes for CASSWGQLDYGYTF. The genes are TRBV5-1 and TRBJ1-2; 7 positions match TRBD1. Germline-derived CDR1 and CDR2 are SGHRS and YFSETQ. The CDR3 contains 14 residues. The trim removed 3 bases at V and 3 bases at J, leaving 5 bases unmatched.

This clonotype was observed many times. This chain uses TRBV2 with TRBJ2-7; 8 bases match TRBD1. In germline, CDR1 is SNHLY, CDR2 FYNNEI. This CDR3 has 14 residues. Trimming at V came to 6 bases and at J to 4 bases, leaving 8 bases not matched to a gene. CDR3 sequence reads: CASSLDQGAYEQYF. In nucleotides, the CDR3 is TGTGCCAGCAGCCTCGATCAGGGGGCATACGAGCAGTACTTC.

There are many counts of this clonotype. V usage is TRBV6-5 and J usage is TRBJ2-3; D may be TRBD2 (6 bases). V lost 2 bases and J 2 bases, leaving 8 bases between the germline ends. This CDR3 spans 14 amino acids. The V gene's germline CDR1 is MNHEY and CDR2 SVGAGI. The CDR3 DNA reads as TGTGCCAGCAGTTACCGGGGGAACACAGATACGCAGTATTTT. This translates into CASSYRGNTDTQYF.

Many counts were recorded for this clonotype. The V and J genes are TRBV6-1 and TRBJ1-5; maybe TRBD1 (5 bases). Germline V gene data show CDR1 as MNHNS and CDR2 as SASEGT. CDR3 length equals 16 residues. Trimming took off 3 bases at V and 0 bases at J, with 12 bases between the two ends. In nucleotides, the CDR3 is TGTGCCAGCAGTGATGAAGGGGCCTATAGCAATCAGCCCCAGCATTTT. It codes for CASSDEGAYSNQPQHF.

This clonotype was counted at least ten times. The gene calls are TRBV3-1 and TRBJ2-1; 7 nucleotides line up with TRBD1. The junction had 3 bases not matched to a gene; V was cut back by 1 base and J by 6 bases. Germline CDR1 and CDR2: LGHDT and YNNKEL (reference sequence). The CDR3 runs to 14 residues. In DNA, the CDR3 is TGTGCCAGCAGCCAAGGGACAGGCAGCAATGAGCAGTTCTTC. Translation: CASSQGTGSNEQFF.

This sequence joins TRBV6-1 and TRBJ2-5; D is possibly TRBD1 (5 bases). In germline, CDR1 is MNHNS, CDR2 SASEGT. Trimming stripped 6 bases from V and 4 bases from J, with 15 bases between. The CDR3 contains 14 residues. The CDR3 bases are TGTGCCAGCAGCCCCAGGGCCTGGGCAGAGACCCAGTACTTC. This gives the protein CASSPRAWAETQYF.

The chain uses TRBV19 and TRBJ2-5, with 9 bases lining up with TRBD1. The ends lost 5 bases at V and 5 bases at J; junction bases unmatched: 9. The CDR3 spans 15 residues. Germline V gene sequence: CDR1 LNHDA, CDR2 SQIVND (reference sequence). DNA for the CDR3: TGTGCCAGTAGTCCAGCGGACAGGGGTGTCGAGACCCAGTACTTC. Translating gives CASSPADRGVETQYF.

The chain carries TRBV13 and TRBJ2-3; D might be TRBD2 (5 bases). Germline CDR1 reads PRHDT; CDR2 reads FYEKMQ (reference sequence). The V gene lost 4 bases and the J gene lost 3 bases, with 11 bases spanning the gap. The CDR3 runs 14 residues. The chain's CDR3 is CASSSDFATDTQYF. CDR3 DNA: TGTGCCAGCAGCTCGGACTTTGCGACAGATACGCAGTATTTT.

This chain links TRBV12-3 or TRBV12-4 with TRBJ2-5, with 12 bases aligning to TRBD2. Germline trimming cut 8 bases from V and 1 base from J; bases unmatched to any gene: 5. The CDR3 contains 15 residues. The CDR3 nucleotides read TGTGCCAGCTACAGGACTAGCGGGGTCCAAGAGACCCAGTACTTC. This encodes CASYRTSGVQETQYF.

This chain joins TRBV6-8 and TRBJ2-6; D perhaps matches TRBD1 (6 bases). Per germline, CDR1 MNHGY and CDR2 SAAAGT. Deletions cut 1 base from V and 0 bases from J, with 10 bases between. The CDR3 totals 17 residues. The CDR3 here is CASSYWGRGSGANVLTF. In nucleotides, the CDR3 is TGTGCCAGCAGTTACTGGGGCAGGGGCTCTGGGGCCAACGTCCTGACTTTC.

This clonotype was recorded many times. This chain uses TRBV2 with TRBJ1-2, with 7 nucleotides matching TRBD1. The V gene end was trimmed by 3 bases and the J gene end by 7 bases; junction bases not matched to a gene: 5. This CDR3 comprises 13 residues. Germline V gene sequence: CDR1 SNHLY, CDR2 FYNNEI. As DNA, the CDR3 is TGTGCCAGCAGTGAGCAGGGGGATGGTGGCTACACCTTC. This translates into CASSEQGDGGYTF. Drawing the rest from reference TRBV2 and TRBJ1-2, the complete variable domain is EPEVTQTPSHQVTQMGQEVILRCVPISNHLYFYWYRQILGQKVEFLVSFYNNEISEKSEIFDDQFSVERPDGSNFTLKIRSTKLEDSAMYFCASSEQGDGGYTFGSGTRLTVV.